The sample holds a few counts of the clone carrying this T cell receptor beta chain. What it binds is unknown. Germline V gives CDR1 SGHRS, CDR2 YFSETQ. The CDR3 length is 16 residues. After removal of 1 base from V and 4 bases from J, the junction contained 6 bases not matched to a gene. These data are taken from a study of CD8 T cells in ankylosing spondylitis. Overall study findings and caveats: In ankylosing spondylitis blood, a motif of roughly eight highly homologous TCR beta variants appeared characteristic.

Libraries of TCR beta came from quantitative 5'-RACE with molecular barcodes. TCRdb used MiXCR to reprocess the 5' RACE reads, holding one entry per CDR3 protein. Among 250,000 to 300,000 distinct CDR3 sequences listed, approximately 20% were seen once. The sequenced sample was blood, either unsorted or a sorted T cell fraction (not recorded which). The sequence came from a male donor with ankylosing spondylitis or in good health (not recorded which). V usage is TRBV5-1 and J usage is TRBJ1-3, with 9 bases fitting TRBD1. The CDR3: CASSLTGQGSGNTIYF. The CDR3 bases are TGCGCCAGCAGCTTGACCGGACAGGGGTCGGGAAACACCATATATTTT.